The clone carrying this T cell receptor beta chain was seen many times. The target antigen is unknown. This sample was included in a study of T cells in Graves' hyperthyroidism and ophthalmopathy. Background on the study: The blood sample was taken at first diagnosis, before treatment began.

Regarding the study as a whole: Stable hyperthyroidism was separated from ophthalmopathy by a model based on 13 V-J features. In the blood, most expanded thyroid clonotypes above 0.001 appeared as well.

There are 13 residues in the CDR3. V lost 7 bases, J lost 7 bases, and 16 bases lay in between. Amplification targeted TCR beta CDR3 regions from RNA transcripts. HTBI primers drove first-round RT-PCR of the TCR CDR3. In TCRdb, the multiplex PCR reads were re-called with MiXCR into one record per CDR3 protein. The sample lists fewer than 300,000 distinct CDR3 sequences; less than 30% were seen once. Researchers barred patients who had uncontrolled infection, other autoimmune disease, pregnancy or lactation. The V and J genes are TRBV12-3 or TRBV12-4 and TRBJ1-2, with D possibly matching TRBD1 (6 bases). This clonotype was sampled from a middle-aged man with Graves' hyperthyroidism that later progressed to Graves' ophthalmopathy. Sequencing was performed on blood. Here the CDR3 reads CASTSTGGSGYTF. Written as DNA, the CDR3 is TGTGCCAGCACGTCCACGGGGGGCTCTGGCTACACCTTC.